This paragraph reports one TCR beta chain. Trimming removed 6 bases from V and 5 bases from J, with 17 bases in between. The length of the CDR3 is 14 residues. Germline assignment: CDR1 SGHDT and CDR2 YYEEEE. TCRdb independently ran MiXCR on the reads; one entry per CDR3 protein. The sample gives some 180,000 distinct CDR3 sequences, nearly 9.5% of which show up once; about 4.2% is in the top ten. The record originates from a study of T cell repertoires in cytomegalovirus infection. On the study more broadly: TCR beta signatures that were public indicated CMV infection and matching HLA type.

The receptor was derived from a human donor in good health (CMV status not recorded). Some clones in this sample may be carry-over from other donors' samples. Sequencing was done on a sample of PBMCs. This chain links TRBV5-6 with TRBJ1-1; D may be TRBD1 (5 bases). DNA of the CDR3: TGTGCCAGCAACACCGGGGGGGTAGGGACTGAAGCTTTCTTT. Protein: CASNTGGVGTEAFF.